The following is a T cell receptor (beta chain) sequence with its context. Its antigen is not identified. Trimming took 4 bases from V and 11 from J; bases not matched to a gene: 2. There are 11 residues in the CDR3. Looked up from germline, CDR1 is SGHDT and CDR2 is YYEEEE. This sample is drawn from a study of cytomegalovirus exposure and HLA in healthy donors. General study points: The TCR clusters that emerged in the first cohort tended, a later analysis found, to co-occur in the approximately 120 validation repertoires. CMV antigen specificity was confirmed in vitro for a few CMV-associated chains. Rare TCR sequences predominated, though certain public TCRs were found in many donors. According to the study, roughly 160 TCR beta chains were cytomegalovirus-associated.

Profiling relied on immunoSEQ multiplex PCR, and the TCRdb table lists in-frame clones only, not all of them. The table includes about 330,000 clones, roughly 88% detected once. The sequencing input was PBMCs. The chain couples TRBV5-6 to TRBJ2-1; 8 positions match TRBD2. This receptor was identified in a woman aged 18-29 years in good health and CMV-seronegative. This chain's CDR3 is CASSRGGQQFF. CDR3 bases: TGTGCCAGCAGCCGCGGGGGGCAGCAGTTCTTC.